A selection of T cell receptor beta chains follows, all from one sample in a study of cytomegalovirus exposure and HLA in healthy donors. Sequencing used immunoSEQ multiplex PCR; TCRdb keeps in-frame clones, though not all of them. The table has about 90,000 clones, approximately 88% seen once. The sample taken for sequencing was PBMCs. The source of these receptors is a man younger than 35 in good health and CMV-seronegative. CDR3s include the opening cysteine and the closing phenylalanine or tryptophan. The D gene is left open where the match is weak. Only some rows state a clone size, as once, few, many or a class for expanded clones.

j_call clone_size d_call v_call cdr3_aa cdr3_nt
TRBJ1-2 NA TRBD1 TRBV9 CASSPRTGGFYGYTF TGTGCCAGCAGCCCCCGGACAGGGGGCTTCTATGGCTACACCTTC
TRBJ2-1 NA TRBD2 TRBV27 CASSSPQGLAGGNEQFF TGTGCCAGCAGTTCACCCCAGGGACTAGCGGGAGGGAATGAGCAGTTCTTC
TRBJ1-4 NA NA TRBV10-1 CASSERRSPAGKLFF TGCGCCAGCAGCGAGAGACGGTCCCCGGCGGGAAAACTGTTTTTT
TRBJ1-2 NA NA TRBV7-7 CASSLAYDSRSSWGGVNYGYTF TGTGCTAGCAGCTTAGCGTACGACAGTCGTTCAAGTTGGGGCGGGGTAAACTATGGCTACACCTTC
TRBJ2-7 NA TRBD2 TRBV4-1 CASSQSSGGPYEQYF TGCGCCAGCAGCCAATCTTCGGGAGGGCCTTACGAGCAGTACTTC
TRBJ2-7 NA TRBD2 TRBV4-1 CASSQGTSGVSYEQYF TGCGCCAGCAGCCAAGGGACTAGCGGGGTCTCCTACGAGCAGTACTTC
TRBJ1-2 NA NA TRBV9 CASSVVQGSYGYTF TGTGCCAGCAGCGTAGTCCAGGGGAGCTATGGCTACACCTTC
TRBJ1-3 NA NA TRBV7-8 CASSFRRGDSGNTIYF TGTGCCAGCAGCTTTCGGCGGGGGGACTCTGGAAACACCATATATTTT
TRBJ2-7 few NA TRBV28 CASSLTGPYEQYF TGTGCCAGCAGTTTAACAGGTCCCTACGAGCAGTACTTC
TRBJ1-1 NA NA TRBV28 CASRLPPFLEAFF TGTGCCAGCAGACTACCACCCTTCCTTGAAGCTTTCTTT
TRBJ2-5 NA NA TRBV10-3 CAISDWGEETQYF TGTGCCATCAGTGATTGGGGGGAAGAGACCCAGTACTTC
TRBJ1-4 NA NA TRBV15 CATSRVVTPSSEKLFF TGTGCCACCAGCAGAGTCGTGACTCCAAGCAGTGAAAAACTGTTTTTT
TRBJ2-1 NA TRBD1 TRBV28 CASSPHGTDNEQFF TGTGCCAGCAGTCCACACGGGACAGACAATGAGCAGTTCTTC
TRBJ2-4 NA TRBD2 TRBV9 CASSITSGGNIQYF TGTGCCAGCAGCATAACTAGCGGGGGAAACATTCAGTACTTC
TRBJ2-7 NA TRBD2 TRBV6-5 CASSTRLAEVSEQYF TGTGCCAGCAGCACGAGACTAGCGGAAGTTAGCGAGCAGTACTTC
TRBJ1-1 NA NA TRBV6-1 CASSEDFRAFF TGTGCCAGCAGTGAAGATTTCCGAGCTTTCTTT
TRBJ1-2 NA NA TRBV10-1 CASSGDSNYGYTF TGCGCCAGCAGTGGAGACAGTAACTATGGCTACACCTTC
TRBJ1-6 NA TRBD1 TRBV14 CASSQTGTGVSNSPLHF TGTGCCAGCAGCCAAACGGGGACAGGGGTTTCTAATTCACCCCTCCACTTT
TRBJ2-1 NA NA TRBV6-5 CASSYSPSLNNEQFF TGTGCCAGCAGTTACTCCCCGTCCCTAAACAATGAGCAGTTCTTC
TRBJ1-1 once NA TRBV20-1 CRSGENTEAFF TGCAGGTCCGGAGAGAACACTGAAGCTTTCTTT
TRBJ1-2 NA NA TRBV19 CASSTPQGNYGYTF TGTGCCAGTAGTACGCCACAGGGTAACTATGGCTACACCTTC
TRBJ2-5 NA TRBD2 TRBV13 CASSWTWEGETQYF TGTGCCAGCAGCTGGACGTGGGAGGGGGAGACCCAGTACTTC
TRBJ1-4 NA NA TRBV6-4 CASSSTGHSNEKLFF TGTGCCAGCAGCTCGACAGGCCATTCTAATGAAAAACTGTTTTTT
TRBJ1-2 NA TRBD1 TRBV29-1 CSVRTGDYGYTF TGCAGCGTCCGGACAGGAGACTATGGCTACACCTTC
TRBJ2-3 NA NA TRBV5-6 CASSLYVRGSTDTQYF TGTGCCAGCAGCTTGTATGTTCGGGGAAGCACAGATACGCAGTATTTT
TRBJ2-5 NA TRBD2 TRBV9 CASSVSGREETQYF TGTGCCAGCAGCGTAAGTGGGAGGGAAGAGACCCAGTACTTC
TRBJ1-5 NA NA TRBV19 CASSIKSRAGNQPQHF TGTGCCAGTAGTATAAAGTCCAGAGCGGGCAATCAGCCCCAGCATTTT
TRBJ2-6 NA NA TRBV21-1 CASSNEGARSATRSGANVLTF TGTGCCAGCAGCAATGAGGGGGCGCGTTCTGCGACCCGCTCTGGGGCCAACGTCCTGACTTTC
TRBJ1-1 NA NA TRBV19 CASSITGEITEAFF TGTGCCAGTAGTATAACGGGGGAGATCACTGAAGCTTTCTTT
TRBJ1-1 NA NA TRBV30 CAITGNTEAFF TGTGCCATTACAGGGAACACTGAAGCTTTCTTT
TRBJ2-7 NA TRBD1 TRBV28 CASSLFGTGNSYEQYF TGTGCCAGCAGTTTATTTGGGACAGGGAACTCCTACGAGCAGTACTTC
TRBJ2-1 NA TRBD2 TRBV19 CASNWLAGVNEQFF TGTGCCAGTAATTGGCTAGCGGGAGTTAATGAGCAGTTCTTC
TRBJ2-7 NA TRBD2 TRBV29-1 CSVEDPGLGVEQYF TGCAGCGTTGAAGACCCGGGACTAGGGGTCGAGCAGTACTTC
TRBJ2-6 few TRBD1 TRBV28 CASSPFTGGAGANVLTF TGTGCCAGCAGTCCCTTCACAGGGGGCGCTGGGGCCAACGTCCTGACTTTC
TRBJ2-7 NA TRBD2 TRBV7-8 CASSSELAGGSEQYF TGTGCCAGCAGCTCTGAACTAGCGGGGGGGTCCGAGCAGTACTTC
TRBJ2-1 NA NA TRBV19 CASSRPGLLWFF TGTGCCAGTAGTAGGCCGGGTCTTCTATGGTTCTTC
TRBJ1-1 NA TRBD1 TRBV19 CASSTPGQGARNTEAFF TGTGCCAGTAGTACCCCGGGACAGGGGGCCCGAAACACTGAAGCTTTCTTT
TRBJ2-4 NA TRBD1 TRBV6-1 CASSTAAQGARIQYF TGTGCCAGCAGTACCGCTGCGCAGGGGGCGCGCATTCAGTACTTC
TRBJ2-1 few TRBD2 TRBV7-8 CASSLVVGASGYTEQFF TGTGCCAGCAGCTTAGTGGTGGGTGCTAGCGGGTATACTGAGCAGTTCTTC
TRBJ2-7 NA TRBD2 TRBV28 CASSSGTTYYEQYF TGTGCCAGCAGTTCGGGGACTACCTACTACGAGCAGTACTTC
TRBJ1-1 NA NA TRBV28 CASSFGGSSNTEAFF TGTGCCAGCAGTTTCGGTGGGAGTTCGAACACTGAAGCTTTCTTT